This T cell receptor beta chain was observed in a study of T cell responses to AZD1222 COVID-19 vaccine. Study conclusions and caveats: Unmutated variant regions reportedly attract nearly half of all spike-specific TCRs. Baseline testing showed seropositivity in only five to seven AZD1222 recipients. The donor group comprised mostly white British people and more females; the analysis possibly underestimated clonal diversity.

Sequenced by immunoSEQ multiplex PCR; TCRdb stores in-frame clones only, minus some. The sample includes about 86,000 clones, 78% of them seen just once. The sample holds one count of this clone. The target antigen is unknown. The source material was peripheral blood, sampled on day 0 of AZD1222 vaccination. This receptor was obtained from an adult in good health.

CDR3 in amino acids: CASSISGRAYNEQFF. Written as DNA, the CDR3 is TGTGCCAGTAGTATTAGCGGGAGGGCCTACAATGAGCAGTTCTTC. J is TRBJ2-1 and V is TRBV19; 11 bases are shared with TRBD2. The CDR3 has 15 amino acids. Germline V lookup: CDR1 LNHDA, CDR2 SQIVND (reference sequence). V shed 3 bases and J 2 bases; nucleotides not matched to a gene: 0.